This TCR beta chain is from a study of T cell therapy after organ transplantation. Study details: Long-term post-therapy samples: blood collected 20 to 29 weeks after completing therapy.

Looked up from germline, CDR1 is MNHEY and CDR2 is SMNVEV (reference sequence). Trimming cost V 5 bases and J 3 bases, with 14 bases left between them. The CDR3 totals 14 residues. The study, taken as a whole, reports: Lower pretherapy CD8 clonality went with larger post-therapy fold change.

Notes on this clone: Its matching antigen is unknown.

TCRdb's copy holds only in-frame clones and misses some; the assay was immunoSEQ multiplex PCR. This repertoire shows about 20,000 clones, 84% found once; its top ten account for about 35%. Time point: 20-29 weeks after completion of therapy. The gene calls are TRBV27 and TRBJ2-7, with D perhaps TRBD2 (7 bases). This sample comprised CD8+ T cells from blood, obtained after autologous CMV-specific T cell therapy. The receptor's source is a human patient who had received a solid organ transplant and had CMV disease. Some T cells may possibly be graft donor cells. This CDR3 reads CASSLGGESYEQYF. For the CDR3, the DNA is TGTGCCAGCAGTCTAGGGGGGGAAAGCTACGAGCAGTACTTC.